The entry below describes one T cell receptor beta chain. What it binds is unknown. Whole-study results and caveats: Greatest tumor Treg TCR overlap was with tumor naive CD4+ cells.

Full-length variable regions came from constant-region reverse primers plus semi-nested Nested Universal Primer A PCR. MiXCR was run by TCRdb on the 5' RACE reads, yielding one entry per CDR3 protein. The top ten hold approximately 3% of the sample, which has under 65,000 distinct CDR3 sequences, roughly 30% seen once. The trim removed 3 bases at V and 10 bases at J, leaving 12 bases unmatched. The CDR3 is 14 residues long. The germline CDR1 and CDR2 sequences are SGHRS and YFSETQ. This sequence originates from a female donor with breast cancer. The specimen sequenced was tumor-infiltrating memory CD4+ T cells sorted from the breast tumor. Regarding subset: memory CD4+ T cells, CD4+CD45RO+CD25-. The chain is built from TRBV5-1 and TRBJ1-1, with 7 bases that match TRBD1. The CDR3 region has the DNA TGCGCCAGCAGCTCTCGGGACAGTAAAACTAGAGCTTTCTTT. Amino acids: CASSSRDSKTRAFF.